The 18 T cell receptor beta chains in this list originate from one sample, sequenced in a study of T cell responses to AZD1222 COVID-19 vaccine. Repertoires were generated with immunoSEQ multiplex PCR, while TCRdb's copy carries only in-frame clones and drops some. Here the sample spans some 190,000 clones, about 90% being singletons. The starting material was peripheral blood, obtained 28 days after the second AZD1222 dose. All receptors come from an adult who received the AZD1222 COVID-19 vaccine.

The genes are TRBV3-1 (or the pseudogene TRBV3-2) and TRBJ2-5, with 9 bases fitting TRBD2. Germline V lookup: CDR1 LGHDT, CDR2 YNNKEL (reference sequence). V was clipped by 4 bases and J by 5 bases; unmatched bases: 5. The CDR3 spans 14 residues. CDR3 nucleotides: TGTGCCAGCAGCCTTAGCGGGGGTGGGGAGACCCAGTACTTC. Translation: CASSLSGGGETQYF.

This CDR3 is CASSALTVNTGELFF. In nucleotides, the CDR3 is TGTGCCAGTAGTGCCCTGACAGTGAACACCGGGGAGCTGTTTTTT. The chain links TRBV19 to TRBJ2-2, with D perhaps TRBD1 (5 bases). The CDR3 is 15 amino acids. Germline lookup yields CDR1 LNHDA and CDR2 SQIVND (reference sequence). V was clipped by 5 bases and J by 1 base, with 11 bases between them.

This chain links TRBV5-8 with TRBJ2-3, with a possible D match to TRBD2 (6 bases). There are 13 residues in the CDR3. Germline CDR1 and CDR2: SGHTS and YDEGEE. Trimming pared 7 bases from V and 5 bases from J, leaving 14 bases between. The CDR3 nucleotides read TGTGCCAGCTGGGACTTCATACAAGATACGCAGTATTTT. The encoded protein is CASWDFIQDTQYF.

This chain joins TRBV11-2 and TRBJ2-7, with a weak D call TRBD2 (6 bases). CDR1 SGHAT and CDR2 FQNNGV come from the germline V gene. Trimming removed 5 bases at V and 3 bases at J, with 17 bases between. The CDR3 has 15 residues. CDR3 residues: CASSPRMGGRYEQYF. CDR3 coding DNA: TGTGCCAGCAGCCCGAGAATGGGGGGACGCTACGAGCAGTACTTC.

This chain connects TRBV18 to TRBJ1-2; 9 bases map to TRBD1. CDR1 KGHSH and CDR2 LQKENI come from the germline V gene. This CDR3 spans 15 amino acids. V dropped 2 bases and J dropped 5; count of bases not matched to a gene: 6. The CDR3 coding sequence is TGTGCCAGCTCACCAGGGGGACAGGGATTTTATGGCTACACCTTC. Translation gives CASSPGGQGFYGYTF.

This clone showed up just a few times. The V gene is TRBV3-1 (or the pseudogene TRBV3-2), the J gene TRBJ2-6; the D is unclear. V lost 4 bases to trimming and J lost 0 bases, with 4 bases between them. Germline V CDR1 and CDR2: LGHDT, YNNKEL (reference sequence). The CDR3 sequence is 14 residues long. The CDR3 nucleotides read TGTGCCAGCAGCCCCCGCTCTGGGGCCAACGTCCTGACTTTC. This gives the protein CASSPRSGANVLTF.

This chain joins TRBV25-1 and TRBJ1-5, with D uncertain. CDR1 MGHDK and CDR2 SYGVNS come from the germline V gene. Trimming stripped 1 base from V and 6 bases from J, with 10 bases between. The CDR3 runs 14 residues. This chain's CDR3 is CASSEFMSAQPQHF. The CDR3 DNA follows: TGTGCCAGCAGTGAATTTATGTCGGCTCAGCCCCAGCATTTT.

The chain carries TRBV30 and TRBJ2-1; D unclear. The ends were cut back, 4 bases at V and 6 bases at J, with 16 bases in the middle. This CDR3 spans 14 amino acids. Germline V gene data show CDR1 as GTSNPN and CDR2 as SVGIG (reference sequence). This CDR3 is CAWIRKGPRNEQFF. CDR3 sequence (DNA): TGTGCCTGGATCAGGAAGGGTCCCCGCAATGAGCAGTTCTTC. Looking up the rest from reference TRBV30 and TRBJ2-1 gives the full variable domain: SQTIHQWPATLVQPVGSPLSLECTVEGTSNPNLYWYRQAAGRGLQLLFYSVGIGQISSEVPQNLSASRPQDRQFILSSKKLLLSDSGFYLCAWIRKGPRNEQFFGPGTRLTVL.

This clone appeared once. The chain carries TRBV2 and TRBJ1-2, with TRBD1 as a possible D gene (5 bases). Trimming took 11 bases from V and 6 from J, leaving 16 bases between them. Germline V gene sequence: CDR1 SNHLY, CDR2 FYNNEI. The CDR3 is 12 amino acids. CDR3 in DNA: TGTGCCTCGAAACCCGTGGGGGATGGCTACACCTTC. Its translation is CASKPVGDGYTF.

This chain links TRBV6-1 with TRBJ1-2, with D possibly matching TRBD1 (6 bases). The V gene's germline CDR1 is MNHNS and CDR2 SASEGT. V was shortened by 2 bases and J by 2 bases, with 15 bases between the two germline ends. This CDR3 has 16 amino acids. The CDR3 sequence is CASSERGGRGNYGYTF. CDR3 DNA sequence: TGTGCCAGCAGTGAAAGGGGGGGACGGGGGAACTATGGCTACACCTTC.

The CDR3 nucleotides are TGTGCCAGCAGTACGACTAGCGGGAGAATCGAGCAGTACTTC. This gives the protein CASSTTSGRIEQYF. The chain couples TRBV6-5 to TRBJ2-7; 12 bases match TRBD2. V trimming: 5 bases; J trimming: 6 bases; junction bases outside the gene matches: 5. Looked up from germline, CDR1 is MNHEY and CDR2 is SVGAGI. The CDR3 consists of 14 residues.

The V call is TRBV7-8, the J call TRBJ2-1; 11 bases fit TRBD2. The J segment lost 5 bases and the V segment lost 1 base, leaving 7 bases of the junction unmatched. The CDR3 sequence is 17 residues long. The germline V gene encodes CDR1 SGHVS and CDR2 FQNEAQ. In DNA, the CDR3 is TGTGCCAGCAGCTTAGTCGGTGGTAGCGGGAGGGACAATGAGCAGTTCTTC. Residues: CASSLVGGSGRDNEQFF. The whole variable domain, remainder taken from reference TRBV7-8 and TRBJ2-1, is GAGVSQSPRYKVAKRGQDVALRCDPISGHVSLFWYQQALGQGPEFLTYFQNEAQLDKSGLPSDRFFAERPEGSVSTLKIQRTQQEDSAVYLCASSLVGGSGRDNEQFFGPGTRLTVL.

This clone has more than one count but fewer than ten. V usage is TRBV12-3 or TRBV12-4 and J usage is TRBJ1-1; D remains ambiguous. The CDR3 extends over 12 amino acids. Trimming removed 3 bases at V and 5 bases at J, with 7 bases between. In DNA form, the CDR3 reads TGTGCCAGCAGTTTCTGGGGAACTGAAGCTTTCTTT. Its protein is CASSFWGTEAFF.

This chain connects TRBV30 to TRBJ1-2; 10 nucleotides match TRBD1. The V segment lost 0 bases and the J segment 2 bases; nucleotides outside the gene matches: 6. The CDR3 runs to 16 residues. Germline V gene sequence: CDR1 GTSNPN, CDR2 SVGIG (reference sequence). The CDR3 nucleotides read TGTGCCTGGAGTGTAGGGACAGGGGTTACCAACTATGGCTACACCTTC. Translated: CAWSVGTGVTNYGYTF.

This chain connects TRBV3-1 (or the pseudogene TRBV3-2) to TRBJ2-1; D is uncertain. V dropped 0 bases and J dropped 10 bases, with 4 bases sitting between them. Germline CDR1 is LGHDT and CDR2 is YNNKEL (reference sequence). The CDR3 has 11 amino acids. The CDR3 DNA follows: TGTGCCAGCAGCCAAGATCGGGAGCAGTTCTTC. It specifies CASSQDREQFF.

The chain joins TRBV2 to TRBJ2-1, with 10 bases aligning to TRBD2. The V gene's germline CDR1 is SNHLY and CDR2 FYNNEI. This CDR3 has 17 residues. V trimming: 6 bases; J trimming: 4 bases; junction bases outside the gene matches: 12. CDR3 sequence reads: CASRARKAGGFYNEQFF. CDR3 sequence (DNA): TGTGCCAGCAGAGCCCGAAAAGCGGGAGGGTTTTACAATGAGCAGTTCTTC. Together with reference TRBV2 and TRBJ2-1, the CDR3 gives the full variable domain: EPEVTQTPSHQVTQMGQEVILRCVPISNHLYFYWYRQILGQKVEFLVSFYNNEISEKSEIFDDQFSVERPDGSNFTLKIRSTKLEDSAMYFCASRARKAGGFYNEQFFGPGTRLTVL.

The chain couples TRBV7-9 to TRBJ1-1; the D is unclear. Germline lookup yields CDR1 SEHNR and CDR2 FQNEAQ (reference sequence). This CDR3 has 14 residues. The V end was cut by 1 base, the J end by 1 base, with 7 bases between. The DNA of the CDR3 is TGTGCCAGCAGCTTAGGAGTAGGGAACACTGAAGCTTTCTTT. This encodes CASSLGVGNTEAFF.

V and J are TRBV3-1 (or the pseudogene TRBV3-2) and TRBJ2-2; a weak D match, TRBD2 (5 bases). Between the trimmed V and J ends, which lost 3 bases and 2 bases, there was a span of 10 bases. The CDR3 is 15 residues long. Germline V gene lookup returns CDR1 LGHDT and CDR2 YNNKEL (reference sequence). The CDR3 bases are TGTGCCAGCAGCCAGGCCGGGATCAACACCGGGGAGCTGTTTTTT. It yields the protein CASSQAGINTGELFF.